Each of the 32 T cell receptor beta chains below was sequenced from the same sample in a study of blood T cell repertoires in COVID-19. Profiling relied on immunoSEQ multiplex PCR, and the TCRdb table lists in-frame clones only, not all of them. This sample yields about 210,000 clones, of which 75% to 90% are seen a single time; 4% to 5.5% belongs to the top ten. Sequenced sample: peripheral blood. The receptors here all came from a woman in her 40s with acute or convalescent COVID-19.

J is TRBJ2-1 and V is TRBV30; 11 nucleotides agree with TRBD1. Trimming cost V 7 bases and J 3 bases; bases outside gene matches: 2. The CDR3 has 13 amino acids. CDR1 and CDR2 from the germline V gene are GTSNPN and SVGIG (reference sequence). The CDR3 spells CAYGTGGYNEQFF. DNA for the CDR3: TGTGCCTATGGGACAGGGGGCTACAATGAGCAGTTCTTC.

The CDR3 spells CASSPDSNYGYTF. The CDR3 nucleotides are TGTGCCAGCAGCCCTGACAGTAACTATGGCTACACCTTC. This chain connects TRBV7-9 to TRBJ1-2; possible D gene TRBD1, 5 bases. The V end was cut by 5 bases, the J end by 1 base, with 8 bases between. CDR1 SEHNR and CDR2 FQNEAQ come from the germline V gene (reference sequence). The CDR3 is 13 amino acids.

The chain uses TRBV27 and TRBJ2-1; TRBD2 agrees at 11 bases. Germline V gives CDR1 MNHEY, CDR2 SMNVEV (reference sequence). The CDR3 loop spans 16 amino acids. Germline trimming cut 4 bases from V and 8 bases from J; bases unmatched to any gene: 10. The CDR3 here is CASSYSTSGGLHEQFF. The CDR3 nucleotides are TGTGCCAGCAGTTACTCTACTAGCGGGGGCCTACATGAGCAGTTCTTC.

This chain uses TRBV19 with TRBJ1-1; D is ambiguous. V was trimmed by 3 bases and J by 5 bases, leaving 10 bases between them. The V gene's germline CDR1 is LNHDA and CDR2 SQIVND (reference sequence). The CDR3 spans 13 residues. CDR3 region: CASSMLARTEAFF. The CDR3, as DNA: TGTGCCAGTAGTATGTTGGCCAGAACTGAAGCTTTCTTT.

This rearrangement joins TRBV5-6 to TRBJ2-5, with D uncertain. The germline V gene has CDR1 SGHDT and CDR2 YYEEEE. The CDR3 consists of 14 residues. Trimming removed 4 bases at V and 6 bases at J, with 16 bases between. CDR3 DNA sequence: TGTGCCAGCAGCCACCCGGGTGAAGCCAAGACCCAGTACTTC. Protein product: CASSHPGEAKTQYF.

The chain is built from TRBV18 and TRBJ2-2; 9 bases map to TRBD2. The CDR3 loop spans 18 amino acids. Germline assignment: CDR1 KGHSH and CDR2 LQKENI. Losses at the gene ends were 0 bases for V and 0 bases for J; bases not matched to a gene: 5. The CDR3 DNA is TGTGCCAGCTCACCACCGGGACTAGCTGTTCCGAACACCGGGGAGCTGTTTTTT. This encodes CASSPPGLAVPNTGELFF.

The chain couples TRBV4-1 to TRBJ2-2; 9 nucleotides match TRBD1. The germline V gene encodes CDR1 MGHRA and CDR2 YSYEKL. With V trimmed by 7 bases and J by 5 bases, 5 bases remained unmatched. This CDR3 has 14 residues. CDR3 in amino acids: CASTVGQGTGELFF. The DNA for the CDR3 is TGCGCCAGCACAGTGGGACAGGGTACCGGGGAGCTGTTTTTT.

This chain uses TRBV13 with TRBJ1-2, with D perhaps matching TRBD1 (6 bases). Germline V gene sequence: CDR1 PRHDT, CDR2 FYEKMQ (reference sequence). This CDR3 contains 14 residues. Trimming removed 5 bases from V and 4 bases from J, with 14 bases in between. The CDR3 DNA is TGTGCCAGCAGCCTGACAGGAACGGGCTATGGCTACACCTTC. It specifies CASSLTGTGYGYTF.

The chain uses TRBV6-1 and TRBJ2-7; 10 nucleotides agree with TRBD1. J was trimmed by 2 bases and V by 1 base; bases with no gene match: 2. This CDR3 has 15 amino acids. Germline V gives CDR1 MNHNS, CDR2 SASEGT. DNA of the CDR3: TGTGCCAGCAGTGAAGTTGGGACAGGGGCCTACGAGCAGTACGTC. This encodes CASSEVGTGAYEQYV.

This chain joins TRBV19 and TRBJ1-2, with 7 bases identical to TRBD1. The CDR3 length is 12 residues. CDR1 and CDR2 (germline): LNHDA, SQIVND (reference sequence). The J segment lost 2 bases and the V segment lost 11 bases, leaving 5 bases of the junction unmatched. This CDR3 is CASRGQNYGYTF. DNA of the CDR3: TGTGCCTCCCGGGGACAGAACTATGGCTACACCTTC.

V usage is TRBV5-5 and J usage is TRBJ1-1; TRBD1 is a possible D gene (5 bases). V shed 2 bases and J shed 0 bases, with 11 bases lying between them. Germline V CDR1 and CDR2: SGHKS, YYEKEE (reference sequence). The CDR3 totals 15 residues. The CDR3 loop is CASSFGSGLNTEAFF. DNA of the CDR3: TGTGCCAGCAGCTTTGGTTCAGGGCTGAACACTGAAGCTTTCTTT.

J is TRBJ2-4 and V is TRBV19; D may be TRBD1 (6 bases). Trimming took 4 bases from V and 0 from J, leaving 19 bases between them. The CDR3 runs to 18 residues. From germline, CDR1 is LNHDA and CDR2 SQIVND (reference sequence). CDR3 DNA: TGTGCCAGTAGTAATCAGGGGTCCTCGGCTCTAGCCAAAAACATTCAGTACTTC. Its protein is CASSNQGSSALAKNIQYF.

The V gene is TRBV3-1 (or the pseudogene TRBV3-2), the J gene TRBJ1-2, with D tentatively TRBD1 (6 bases). Trimming cost V 4 bases and J 8 bases, with 17 bases left between them. Germline V CDR1 and CDR2: LGHDT, YNNKEL (reference sequence). This CDR3 contains 14 residues. Written as DNA, the CDR3 is TGTGCCAGCAGCCCACAGGGTCTTGCGCTGGGCTACACCTTC. It encodes CASSPQGLALGYTF.

CDR3 region: CASSLVQGSGYTF. The CDR3 bases are TGTGCCAGCAGTTTAGTTCAGGGCAGTGGCTACACCTTC. V usage is TRBV12-3 or TRBV12-4 and J usage is TRBJ1-2, with D possibly TRBD1 on 5 matching bases. V was shortened by 1 base and J by 7 bases, with 10 bases between the two germline ends. The CDR3 runs to 13 residues.

This clone has just one count. The chain has TRBV11-2 and TRBJ2-3, with TRBD1 matching 11 bases. The CDR3 has 14 residues. CDR1 and CDR2 from the germline V gene are SGHAT and FQNNGV. J lost 6 bases, V lost 5 bases, and 4 bases had no gene match. The chain's CDR3 is CASSPGTGGDTQYF. The CDR3, as DNA: TGTGCCAGCAGCCCGGGGACAGGGGGTGATACGCAGTATTTT.

J is TRBJ1-2 and V is TRBV10-3, with TRBD1 matching 11 bases. The ends lost 0 bases at V and 4 bases at J; junction bases unmatched: 10. The CDR3 is 18 amino acids. Germline loops: CDR1 ENHRY, CDR2 SYGVKD. CDR3 residues: CAISESGQGDLGAYGYTF. The CDR3, as DNA: TGTGCCATCAGTGAGTCGGGACAGGGGGACCTGGGGGCCTATGGCTACACCTTC.

The table lists this clone with a count of one. The chain links TRBV12-3 or TRBV12-4 to TRBJ1-5; D remains ambiguous. Trimming removed 3 bases from V and 4 bases from J, with 7 bases in between. The CDR3 has 13 residues. The CDR3 coding sequence is TGTGCCAGCAGTTTCTCTTTTAATCAGCCCCAGCATTTT. This codes for CASSFSFNQPQHF.

This clone appeared once. This chain uses TRBV10-2 with TRBJ1-6; TRBD1 might be the D (6 bases). Germline values: CDR1 WSHSY, CDR2 SAAADI. V shed 6 bases and J shed 6 bases, with 9 bases lying between them. This CDR3 is built from 13 residues. Here the CDR3 reads CASRMDSNSPLHF. DNA of the CDR3: TGCGCCAGCAGGATGGACAGTAATTCACCCCTCCACTTT.

The genes are TRBV21-1 and TRBJ1-6. TRBV21-1 is classified as a pseudogene. The CDR3 runs 19 residues. The CDR3 here is CASSKRRGVRGIYNPSVHF. The CDR3 coding sequence is TGTGCCAGCAGCAAACGTCGGGGGGTCAGGGGTATATACAACCCCTCCGTCCACTTT.

This clone was seen only once. The rearrangement links TRBV30 to TRBJ2-5; 8 nucleotides agree with TRBD2. With 4 bases clipped from V and 4 bases from J, the junction kept 11 bases outside the gene matches. There are 15 residues in the CDR3. Germline CDR1 and CDR2: GTSNPN and SVGIG (reference sequence). CDR3 region: CAWTLTSAARETQYF. The DNA for the CDR3 is TGTGCCTGGACTCTGACTAGCGCGGCAAGAGAGACCCAGTACTTC. The whole variable domain, filled in from reference TRBV30 and TRBJ2-5, reads SQTIHQWPATLVQPVGSPLSLECTVEGTSNPNLYWYRQAAGRGLQLLFYSVGIGQISSEVPQNLSASRPQDRQFILSSKKLLLSDSGFYLCAWTLTSAARETQYFGPGTRLLVL.

The rearrangement uses TRBV18 and TRBJ1-2, with D uncertain. Germline CDR1 and CDR2: KGHSH and LQKENI. There are 13 residues in the CDR3. V dropped 1 base and J dropped 8 bases, with 11 bases sitting between them. CDR3 residues: CASSPQGQRGYTF. The CDR3 DNA sequence: TGTGCCAGCTCACCACAAGGGCAGCGGGGCTACACCTTC.

The chain links TRBV19 to TRBJ1-2; 7 bases are a match to TRBD1. The ends lost 7 bases at V and 7 bases at J; junction bases unmatched: 18. Germline CDR1 is LNHDA and CDR2 is SQIVND (reference sequence). The CDR3 extends over 16 amino acids. The CDR3 spells CASMPTGAPYTIGYTF. The CDR3 DNA reads TGTGCCAGTATGCCTACAGGGGCACCTTACACTATTGGCTACACCTTC.

The rearrangement links TRBV12-5 to TRBJ2-2, with 13 bases identical to TRBD2. The CDR3 runs to 20 residues. V was pared by 0 bases and J by 2 bases, with 9 bases of the junction left unmatched. Germline lookup yields CDR1 LGHNT and CDR2 FRNRAP. CDR3 nucleotides: TGTGCTAGTGGTTTGGTGGGGACTAGCGGGACTGAATATAACACCGGGGAGCTGTTTTTT. Translated, it gives CASGLVGTSGTEYNTGELFF.

The chain couples TRBV6-5 to TRBJ1-2; the match to TRBD1 covers 9 bases. Germline assignment: CDR1 MNHEY and CDR2 SVGAGI. V trimming: 5 bases; J trimming: 4 bases; junction bases outside the gene matches: 8. The CDR3 length is 15 residues. CDR3 bases: TGTGCCAGCAGTACCCGGACAGGGGCCGGCTATGGCTACACCTTC. Amino acids: CASSTRTGAGYGYTF.

The CDR3, as DNA: TGTGCCAGCAGTATGACAGCTGCTGGAAACACCATATATTTT. This gives the protein CASSMTAAGNTIYF. This chain uses TRBV6-5 with TRBJ1-3, with a possible D match to TRBD1 (5 bases). The CDR3 is made up of 14 amino acids. The V end was cut by 5 bases, the J end by 2 bases, with 10 bases between. CDR1 MNHEY and CDR2 SVGAGI come from the germline V gene.

The chain combines TRBV10-3 with TRBJ1-2; 7 nucleotides line up with TRBD1. The CDR3 is 13 amino acids. The germline gives CDR1 ENHRY, CDR2 SYGVKD. Trimming at V came to 4 bases and at J to 4 bases, leaving 3 bases not matched to a gene. CDR3 nucleotides: TGTGCCATCAGTGGACAGGGAGGCTATGGCTACACCTTC. This codes for CAISGQGGYGYTF.

The V and J genes are TRBV19 and TRBJ1-6; TRBD1 is a possible D gene (6 bases). This CDR3 is 13 amino acids long. The V end was cut by 8 bases, the J end by 7 bases, with 12 bases between. Germline CDR1 and CDR2: LNHDA and SQIVND (reference sequence). The CDR3 spells CASRVRGNSPLHF. The CDR3 region has the DNA TGTGCCAGTCGGGTGAGGGGGAATTCACCCCTCCACTTT. The full variable domain, completed using reference TRBV19 and TRBJ1-6, is DGGITQSPKYLFRKEGQNVTLSCEQNLNHDAMYWYRQDPGQGLRLIYYSQIVNDFQKGDIAEGYSVSREKKESFPLTVTSAQKNPTAFYLCASRVRGNSPLHFGNGTRLTVT.

This chain uses TRBV6-6 with TRBJ2-3, with D tentatively TRBD1 (6 bases). Germline assignment: CDR1 MNHNY and CDR2 SVGAGI (reference sequence). The length of the CDR3 is 14 residues. Trimming cost V 4 bases and J 3 bases, with 11 bases left between them. CDR3 DNA sequence: TGTGCCAGCAGTTCCCTTACAGGGACAGATACGCAGTATTTT. It yields the protein CASSSLTGTDTQYF.

The V call is TRBV6-1, the J call TRBJ1-2; D unclear. CDR1 and CDR2 from the germline V gene are MNHNS and SASEGT. The CDR3 runs to 12 residues. The V gene lost 1 base and the J gene lost 7 bases, with 7 bases spanning the gap. The CDR3 region has the DNA TGTGCCAGCAGTGAAGGCGCGATTGGCTACACCTTC. As protein: CASSEGAIGYTF.

The chain combines TRBV9 with TRBJ2-2, with TRBD2 identical over 15 bases. CDR3 length equals 17 residues. Germline trimming cut 3 bases from V and 6 bases from J; bases unmatched to any gene: 6. Looked up from germline, CDR1 is SGDLS and CDR2 is YYNGEE. CDR3 region: CASSGTSGGASPGELFF. DNA for the CDR3: TGTGCCAGCAGCGGGACTAGCGGGGGGGCGTCCCCCGGGGAGCTGTTTTTT.

The chain carries TRBV3-1 (or the pseudogene TRBV3-2) and TRBJ1-4; perhaps TRBD1 as D (6 bases). The CDR3 spans 15 residues. Per germline, CDR1 LGHDT and CDR2 YNNKEL (reference sequence). V was cut by 4 bases and J by 6 bases, with 15 bases left in between. This chain's CDR3 is CASSPGEGGYEKLFF. The CDR3 region has the DNA TGTGCCAGCAGCCCCGGGGAGGGGGGATATGAAAAACTGTTTTTT.

The chain links TRBV11-2 to TRBJ2-7, with TRBD2 matching over 11 bases. Germline V gene lookup returns CDR1 SGHAT and CDR2 FQNNGV. V lost 2 bases, J lost 7 bases, and 4 bases stayed unmatched. The CDR3 spans 14 residues. Here the CDR3 DNA reads TGTGCCAGCAGCTTAACTAGCGGGGGCCTGGAGCAGTACGTC. Translating it yields CASSLTSGGLEQYV.